This T cell receptor (beta chain) originates from a study of blood T cell repertoires in COVID-19. Study as a whole: COVID-19 samples, acute and convalescent, were from the United States, Italy and Spain. The cDNA or gDNA used as material had been derived from T cells, B-cell-depleted T cells, or PBMCs.

Everyone who took part was roughly 18 to 90 years old, and they came from roughly 25 US areas. Participant reports of clinical history set cohort assignment. Libraries were prepared by immunoSEQ multiplex PCR; TCRdb keeps only in-frame clonotypes and omits some of them. The data hold some 400,000 clones, with about nine tenths observed a single time. The germline CDR1 and CDR2 sequences are SEHNR and FQNEAQ (reference sequence). The J segment lost 9 bases and the V segment lost 4 bases, leaving 5 bases of the junction unmatched. The length of the CDR3 is 14 residues. This clone was seen just once. The clonotype comes from a woman between 35 and 50 years old who had been exposed to COVID-19. The sequencing sample was made of PBMCs or T cells enriched from blood (not recorded which). This chain uses TRBV7-9 with TRBJ1-6; 8 nucleotides agree with TRBD1. CDR3 amino acids: CASSSGTGFSPLHF. The DNA for the CDR3 is TGTGCCAGCAGCTCAGGGACAGGCTTTTCACCCCTCCACTTT.